This T cell receptor beta chain derives from a study of blood T cell repertoires in COVID-19. Across the study: The study drew acute and convalescent COVID-19 samples from the United States, Italy and Spain. In each case, the material was cDNA or gDNA derived from T cells, B-cell-depleted T cells, or PBMCs.

Authors' processing steps: Scientists estimated how many nucleated cells there were by amplifying reference gene primers. Profiling relied on immunoSEQ multiplex PCR, and the TCRdb table lists in-frame clones only, not all of them. V and J calls plus clone size are reproduced from that table; the DNA served to infer D and trimming. The data contain about 230,000 clones, 83% of them singletons. The germline gives CDR1 MNHEY, CDR2 SVGAGI. The CDR3 contains 15 residues. V lost 3 bases to trimming and J lost 5 bases; unmatched junction nucleotides: 9. This clonotype originated in a woman in her seventies with active or convalescent COVID-19. The chain couples TRBV6-5 to TRBJ1-1, with 7 bases that match TRBD1. Source material: peripheral blood. The CDR3 protein is CASSYGTGVGTEAFF. CDR3 DNA sequence: TGTGCCAGCAGTTATGGCACAGGGGTGGGGACTGAAGCTTTCTTT.